Listed below are T cell receptor beta chains from one sample, sequenced in a study of blood T cell repertoires in COVID-19. Clones were read by immunoSEQ multiplex PCR, and TCRdb kept only the in-frame ones, dropping some. Of about 250,000 clones listed, 85% are singletons. Sequencing used peripheral blood. Every receptor here comes from a woman aged 55-70 years with active or convalescent COVID-19. Both conserved end residues are part of each CDR3. D genes are given only for firm matches. Not every row has a clone size; where given, it reads once, few, many or a size class.

j_gene: TRBJ2-3
d_gene: TRBD2
abundance: -
v_gene: TRBV27
CDR3nt: TGTGCCAGCAGTCTAACTGAACGGGAGGAATTTCATACGCAGTATTTT
CDR3aa: CASSLTEREEFHTQYF

j_gene: TRBJ2-5
d_gene: TRBD2
abundance: -
v_gene: TRBV11-3
CDR3nt: TGTGCCAGCAGTTCTCTAGCGGGAGGGCCTGGGGAGGAGACCCAGTACTTC
CDR3aa: CASSSLAGGPGEETQYF

j_gene: TRBJ1-4
d_gene: -
abundance: -
v_gene: TRBV5-1
CDR3nt: TGCGCCAGCAGCCAAGACAATGGGGCAGCTAATGAAAAACTGTTTTTT
CDR3aa: CASSQDNGAANEKLFF

j_gene: TRBJ2-1
d_gene: TRBD1
abundance: -
v_gene: TRBV10-3
CDR3nt: TGTGCCATCAGCCCGGGACAGGGGATGGATGAGCAGTTCTTC
CDR3aa: CAISPGQGMDEQFF

j_gene: TRBJ2-7
d_gene: -
abundance: once
v_gene: TRBV7-6
CDR3nt: TGTGCCAGCAGCTATGGGCGGGGAAGCTCCTACGAGCAGTACTTC
CDR3aa: CASSYGRGSSYEQYF

j_gene: TRBJ2-7
d_gene: -
abundance: once
v_gene: TRBV9
CDR3nt: TGTGCCAGCAGCCCCTTAACCGGGACAACTGGGTACGAGCAGTACTTC
CDR3aa: CASSPLTGTTGYEQYF

j_gene: TRBJ1-2
d_gene: -
abundance: once
v_gene: TRBV5-1
CDR3nt: TGCGCCAGCAGCTTGGCAGACTCCCAGACGCGTGGCTACACCTTC
CDR3aa: CASSLADSQTRGYTF

j_gene: TRBJ2-1
d_gene: -
abundance: -
v_gene: TRBV27
CDR3nt: TGTGCCAGCAGTCTCCTTCATGAGCAGTTCTTC
CDR3aa: CASSLLHEQFF

j_gene: TRBJ1-1
d_gene: TRBD1
abundance: -
v_gene: TRBV4-2
CDR3nt: TGTGCCAGCAGCCAGGAACACAGGGGCTTGACTGAAGCTTTCTTT
CDR3aa: CASSQEHRGLTEAFF

j_gene: TRBJ1-2
d_gene: -
abundance: -
v_gene: TRBV4-2
CDR3nt: TGTGCCAGCAGCCAAGACAGGGAGGGATGGTATGGCTACACCTTC
CDR3aa: CASSQDREGWYGYTF

j_gene: TRBJ1-4
d_gene: TRBD1
abundance: few
v_gene: TRBV5-1
CDR3nt: TGCGCCAGCAGCTTGGCCCCGACAGGGGGTAATGAAAAACTGTTTTTT
CDR3aa: CASSLAPTGGNEKLFF

j_gene: TRBJ2-7
d_gene: TRBD2
abundance: -
v_gene: TRBV6-5
CDR3nt: TGTGCCAGCAGACTCGGACTAGCGGGACTCTACGAGCAGTACTTC
CDR3aa: CASRLGLAGLYEQYF

j_gene: TRBJ2-7
d_gene: -
abundance: -
v_gene: TRBV5-5
CDR3nt: TGTGCCAGCAGCTCGATCAAACAAGGCGGCTACGAGCAGTACTTC
CDR3aa: CASSSIKQGGYEQYF

j_gene: TRBJ2-5
d_gene: TRBD2
abundance: -
v_gene: TRBV28
CDR3nt: TGTGCCAGCAGTTCCAGCGGGGGGTACGAGACCCAGTACTTC
CDR3aa: CASSSSGGYETQYF

j_gene: TRBJ1-5
d_gene: -
abundance: -
v_gene: TRBV5-5
CDR3nt: TGTGCCAGCAGCTCAGATTTTGATCAGCCCCAGCATTTT
CDR3aa: CASSSDFDQPQHF

j_gene: TRBJ2-1
d_gene: -
abundance: -
v_gene: TRBV10-1
CDR3nt: TGCGCCAGCAGTGAAACAGGCTACAATGAGCAGTTCTTC
CDR3aa: CASSETGYNEQFF

j_gene: TRBJ2-1
d_gene: -
abundance: -
v_gene: TRBV7-9
CDR3nt: TGTGCCAGCAGCTCGACAGAGAGCTCCTACAATGAGCAGTTCTTC
CDR3aa: CASSSTESSYNEQFF

j_gene: TRBJ1-5
d_gene: -
abundance: -
v_gene: TRBV7-2
CDR3nt: TGTGCCAGCAGCTTAAGACGGGCCGGGGAGGAGCATTTT
CDR3aa: CASSLRRAGEEHF

j_gene: TRBJ1-4
d_gene: -
abundance: -
v_gene: TRBV7-9
CDR3nt: TGTGCCAGCAGCTTACGGCCGGCCAGGGGACCCGCAACTAATGAAAAACTGTTTTTT
CDR3aa: CASSLRPARGPATNEKLFF

j_gene: TRBJ2-5
d_gene: TRBD1
abundance: -
v_gene: TRBV9
CDR3nt: TGTGCCAGCATGCTGGGACAGGGGGCGGGAGAGACCCAGTACTTC
CDR3aa: CASMLGQGAGETQYF

j_gene: TRBJ2-2
d_gene: TRBD2
abundance: -
v_gene: TRBV19
CDR3nt: TGTGCCAGTAGTATCGGGGGACTAGCGGGTAGTACCGGGGAGCTGTTTTTT
CDR3aa: CASSIGGLAGSTGELFF

j_gene: TRBJ2-1
d_gene: -
abundance: -
v_gene: TRBV6-5
CDR3nt: TGTGCCAGCAGCAGAACAGGGGAGCAGTTCTTC
CDR3aa: CASSRTGEQFF

j_gene: TRBJ2-7
d_gene: TRBD2
abundance: -
v_gene: TRBV24-1
CDR3nt: TGTGCCACCAGTGACCCTCGGGGGGGCTACGAGCAGTACTTC
CDR3aa: CATSDPRGGYEQYF

j_gene: TRBJ2-2
d_gene: TRBD2
abundance: -
v_gene: TRBV5-1
CDR3nt: TGCGCCAGCAGCTTCAGCGGGGCGAACACCGGGGAGCTGTTTTTT
CDR3aa: CASSFSGANTGELFF

j_gene: TRBJ2-7
d_gene: -
abundance: -
v_gene: TRBV5-1
CDR3nt: TGCGCCAGCAGCTCCGGGGGTAAGGCCTACGAGCAGTACTTC
CDR3aa: CASSSGGKAYEQYF

j_gene: TRBJ1-2
d_gene: -
abundance: -
v_gene: TRBV29-1
CDR3nt: TGCAGCGTTGATACCGCGCCAGGGCTAAGCTATGGCTACACCTTC
CDR3aa: CSVDTAPGLSYGYTF

j_gene: TRBJ2-5
d_gene: TRBD1
abundance: -
v_gene: TRBV2
CDR3nt: TGTGCCAGCAGTGAAACAGGGGGAAGGGAGACCCAGTACTTC
CDR3aa: CASSETGGRETQYF

j_gene: TRBJ1-2
d_gene: -
abundance: -
v_gene: TRBV6-6
CDR3nt: TGTGCCAGCAGATTCGCAGGGCCTAACTATGGCTACACCTTC
CDR3aa: CASRFAGPNYGYTF

j_gene: TRBJ1-1
d_gene: -
abundance: -
v_gene: TRBV7-2
CDR3nt: TGTGCCAGCAGCTTAGTGCAGGGCGGCACTGAAGCTTTCTTT
CDR3aa: CASSLVQGGTEAFF

j_gene: TRBJ1-4
d_gene: TRBD1
abundance: -
v_gene: TRBV3-1/TRBV3-2
CDR3nt: TGTGCCAGCAGCCTCACGAGGGGGCTGGGGTCTAATGAAAAACTGTTTTTT
CDR3aa: CASSLTRGLGSNEKLFF

j_gene: TRBJ1-2
d_gene: -
abundance: -
v_gene: TRBV2
CDR3nt: TGTGCCAGCACCCAAGGGGTGGCGGGGAACTATGGCTACACCTTC
CDR3aa: CASTQGVAGNYGYTF

j_gene: TRBJ1-5
d_gene: -
abundance: many
v_gene: TRBV19
CDR3nt: TGTGCCAGTAGTCGGCAGGGTAATCAGCCCCAGCATTTT
CDR3aa: CASSRQGNQPQHF

j_gene: TRBJ2-2
d_gene: TRBD1
abundance: -
v_gene: TRBV2
CDR3nt: TGTGCCAGCAGTCCCCTGACAGGGCCCACCGGGGAGCTGTTTTTT
CDR3aa: CASSPLTGPTGELFF

j_gene: TRBJ2-5
d_gene: -
abundance: -
v_gene: TRBV9
CDR3nt: TGTGCCAGCAGCGTAAACAGTCAAGAGACCCAGTACTTC
CDR3aa: CASSVNSQETQYF

j_gene: TRBJ1-3
d_gene: -
abundance: -
v_gene: TRBV2
CDR3nt: TGTGCCAGCACTATCTCCGCAGGGATTACAGGAAACACCATATATTTT
CDR3aa: CASTISAGITGNTIYF

j_gene: TRBJ2-3
d_gene: TRBD1
abundance: -
v_gene: TRBV10-3
CDR3nt: TGTGCCATCAGTGACGGACAGGGGAGAGATACGCAGTATTTT
CDR3aa: CAISDGQGRDTQYF

j_gene: TRBJ1-2
d_gene: TRBD1
abundance: -
v_gene: TRBV2
CDR3nt: TGTGCCAGCAGTACAGGGGGCTATGGCTACACCTTC
CDR3aa: CASSTGGYGYTF

j_gene: TRBJ2-7
d_gene: TRBD2
abundance: -
v_gene: TRBV4-1
CDR3nt: TGCGCCAGCAGCCCCACCCCAACGAGAGTAGCGGGGGAGCAGTACTTC
CDR3aa: CASSPTPTRVAGEQYF

j_gene: TRBJ2-3
d_gene: -
abundance: -
v_gene: TRBV12-3/TRBV12-4
CDR3nt: TGTGCCAGCAGTTTCCTAAGCACAGATACGCAGTATTTT
CDR3aa: CASSFLSTDTQYF

j_gene: TRBJ1-1
d_gene: -
abundance: few
v_gene: TRBV7-8
CDR3nt: TGTGCCAGCAGCCTAACTTCACCGAACACTGAAGCTTTCTTT
CDR3aa: CASSLTSPNTEAFF

j_gene: TRBJ2-3
d_gene: TRBD2
abundance: -
v_gene: TRBV7-2
CDR3nt: TGTGCCAGCAGCCTGACTAGCGGGGGCGGGTCAGATACGCAGTATTTT
CDR3aa: CASSLTSGGGSDTQYF

j_gene: TRBJ2-3
d_gene: -
abundance: -
v_gene: TRBV4-1
CDR3nt: TGCGCCAGCAGCTCAGTGGGGCTAGCGATCTCAGATACGCAGTATTTT
CDR3aa: CASSSVGLAISDTQYF

j_gene: TRBJ2-1
d_gene: TRBD2
abundance: -
v_gene: TRBV7-8
CDR3nt: TGTGCCAGCAGCCCAGGACTAGCGGTCAGCTCCTACAATGAGCAGTTCTTC
CDR3aa: CASSPGLAVSSYNEQFF

j_gene: TRBJ2-2
d_gene: -
abundance: -
v_gene: TRBV5-1
CDR3nt: TGCGCCAGCAGCTTGGCCAGGGTAGAAGGACCCAACACCGGGGAGCTGTTTTTT
CDR3aa: CASSLARVEGPNTGELFF

j_gene: TRBJ2-2
d_gene: TRBD2
abundance: -
v_gene: TRBV19
CDR3nt: TGTGCCAGTAGCGTTACCACTAGCGGGATCGGGGAGCTGTTTTTT
CDR3aa: CASSVTTSGIGELFF